This entry concerns a single T cell receptor beta chain. What it recognizes is unknown. This entry belongs to a study of T cells in Graves' hyperthyroidism and ophthalmopathy. Study results and limitations: In validation, the model predicted ophthalmopathy. These predictions came a median around 5.9 months before onset.

Amplified regions were TCR beta CDR3 sequences from RNA transcripts. First-round RT-PCR targeting the TCR CDR3 was performed with the HTBI primer set. MiXCR was run by TCRdb on the multiplex PCR reads, yielding one entry per CDR3 protein. The profile covers 500,000 to 550,000 distinct CDR3 sequences, with just under 20% appearing a single time and around 50% taken by the ten largest. This CDR3 has 12 amino acids. Trimming cost V 6 bases and J 7 bases, with 12 bases left between them. Germline-derived CDR1 and CDR2 are MNHEY and SVGEGT. Diagnoses were made from clinical symptoms, serum measures (thyroxine and TRAb), thyroid ultrasound and orbital computed tomography.

This chain connects TRBV6-2 or TRBV6-3 to TRBJ1-1, with D perhaps TRBD1 (6 bases). Material for sequencing was blood. The receptor comes from a man aged 40-50 years with Graves' ophthalmopathy. In DNA form, the CDR3 reads TGTGCCAGCAGCCACAGGGCGGGTGAAGCTTTCTTT. It translates to CASSHRAGEAFF.